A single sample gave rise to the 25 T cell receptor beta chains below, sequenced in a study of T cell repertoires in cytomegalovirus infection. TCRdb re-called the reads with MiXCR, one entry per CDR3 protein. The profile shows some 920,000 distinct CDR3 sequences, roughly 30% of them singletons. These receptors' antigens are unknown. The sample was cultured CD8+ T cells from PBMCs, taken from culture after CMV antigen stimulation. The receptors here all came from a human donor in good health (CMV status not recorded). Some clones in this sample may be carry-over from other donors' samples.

CDR3 DNA sequence: TGCAGTGCTAGGCAGAGCGGGGGGCATTACAATGAGCAGTTCTTC. It specifies CSARQSGGHYNEQFF. V usage is TRBV20-1 and J usage is TRBJ2-1, with 9 bases that match TRBD2. V lost 3 bases, J lost 4 bases, and 7 bases stayed unmatched. The CDR3 contains 15 residues. In germline, CDR1 is DFQATT, CDR2 SNEGSKA (reference sequence).

The CDR3 sequence is CASSISLAGSHQETQYF. The CDR3 DNA follows: TGCGCCAGCAGCATATCCTTAGCGGGGAGCCACCAAGAGACCCAGTACTTC. The chain uses TRBV5-1 and TRBJ2-5, with 8 bases matching TRBD2. Per the germline V gene, CDR1 is SGHRS and CDR2 is YFSETQ. V lost 4 bases and J lost 0; bases outside the gene matches: 11. There are 17 residues in the CDR3.

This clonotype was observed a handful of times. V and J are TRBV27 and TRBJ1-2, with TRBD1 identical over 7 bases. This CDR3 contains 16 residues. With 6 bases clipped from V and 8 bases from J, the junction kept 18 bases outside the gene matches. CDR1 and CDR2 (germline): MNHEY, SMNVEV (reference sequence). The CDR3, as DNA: TGTGCCAGCAGGCCACTAACAGGGGAACCCTTGGGAGGCTACACCTTC. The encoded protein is CASRPLTGEPLGGYTF.

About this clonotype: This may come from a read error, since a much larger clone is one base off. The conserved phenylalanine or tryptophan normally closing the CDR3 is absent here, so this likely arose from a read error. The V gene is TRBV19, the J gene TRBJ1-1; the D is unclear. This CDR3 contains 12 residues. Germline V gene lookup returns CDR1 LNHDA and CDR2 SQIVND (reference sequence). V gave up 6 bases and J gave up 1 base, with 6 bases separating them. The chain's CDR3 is CASRTRNTEAFL. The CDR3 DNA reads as TGTGCCAGTAGAACCAGGAACACTGAAGCTTTCTTG.

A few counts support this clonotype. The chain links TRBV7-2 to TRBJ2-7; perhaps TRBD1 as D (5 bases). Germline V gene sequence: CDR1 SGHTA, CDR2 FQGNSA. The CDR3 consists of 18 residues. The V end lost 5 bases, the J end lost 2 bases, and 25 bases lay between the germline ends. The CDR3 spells CASSDSPDYLSWAYEQYF. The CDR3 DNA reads TGTGCCAGCAGCGACAGTCCGGATTATCTCAGCTGGGCCTACGAGCAGTACTTC.

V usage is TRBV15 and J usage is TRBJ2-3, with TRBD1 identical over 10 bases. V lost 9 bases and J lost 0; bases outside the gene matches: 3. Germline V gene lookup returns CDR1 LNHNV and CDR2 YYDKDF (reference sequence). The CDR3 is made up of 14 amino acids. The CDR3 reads CATVDRGSTDTQYF. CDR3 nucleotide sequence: TGTGCCACGGTGGACAGGGGGAGCACAGATACGCAGTATTTT.

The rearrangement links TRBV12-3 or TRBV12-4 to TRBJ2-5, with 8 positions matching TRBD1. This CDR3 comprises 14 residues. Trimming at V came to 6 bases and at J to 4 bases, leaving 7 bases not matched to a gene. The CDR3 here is CASRLDRGGETQYF. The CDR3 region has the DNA TGTGCCAGCAGACTAGACAGGGGTGGAGAGACCCAGTACTTC.

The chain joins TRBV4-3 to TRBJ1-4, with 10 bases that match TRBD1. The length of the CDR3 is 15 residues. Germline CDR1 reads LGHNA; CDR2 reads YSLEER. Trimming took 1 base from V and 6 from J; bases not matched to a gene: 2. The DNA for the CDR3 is TGCGCCAGCAGCCAAGGGGGGACAGGGGATGAAAAACTGTTTTTT. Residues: CASSQGGTGDEKLFF.

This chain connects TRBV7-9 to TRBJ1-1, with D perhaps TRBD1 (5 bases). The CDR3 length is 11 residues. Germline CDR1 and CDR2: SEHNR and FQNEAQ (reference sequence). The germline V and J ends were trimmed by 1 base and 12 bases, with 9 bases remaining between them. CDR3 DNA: TGTGCCAGCAGCTTAGGGGACGTGACTTTCTTT. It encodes CASSLGDVTFF.

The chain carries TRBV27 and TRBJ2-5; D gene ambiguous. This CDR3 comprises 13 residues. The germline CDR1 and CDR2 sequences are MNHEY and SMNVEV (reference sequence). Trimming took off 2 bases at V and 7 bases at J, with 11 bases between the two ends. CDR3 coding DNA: TGTGCCAGCAGTTTAGGTGCTGGAGTGACCCAGTACTTC. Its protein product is CASSLGAGVTQYF.

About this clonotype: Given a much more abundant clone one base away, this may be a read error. CDR3 nucleotides: TGTACCAGCAGCCCAGACGGGAACTATGGCTACACCTTC. Protein product: CTSSPDGNYGYTF. This sequence joins TRBV7-9 and TRBJ1-2; unclear D gene. The CDR3 covers 13 residues. Germline values: CDR1 SEHNR, CDR2 FQNEAQ (reference sequence).

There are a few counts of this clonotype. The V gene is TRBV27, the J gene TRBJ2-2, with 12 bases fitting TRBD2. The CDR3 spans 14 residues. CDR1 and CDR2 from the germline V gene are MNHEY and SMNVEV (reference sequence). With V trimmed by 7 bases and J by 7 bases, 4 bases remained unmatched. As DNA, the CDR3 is TGTGCCAGCACCCTAGCGGGGGGGTTCGGGGAGCTGTTTTTT. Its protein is CASTLAGGFGELFF.

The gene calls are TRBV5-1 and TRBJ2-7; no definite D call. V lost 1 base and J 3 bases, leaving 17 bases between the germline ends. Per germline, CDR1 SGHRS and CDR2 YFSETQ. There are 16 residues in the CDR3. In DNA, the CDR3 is TGCGCCAGCAGCTTGTCCCCCGACCTCCCCCACTACGAGCAGTACTTC. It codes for CASSLSPDLPHYEQYF.

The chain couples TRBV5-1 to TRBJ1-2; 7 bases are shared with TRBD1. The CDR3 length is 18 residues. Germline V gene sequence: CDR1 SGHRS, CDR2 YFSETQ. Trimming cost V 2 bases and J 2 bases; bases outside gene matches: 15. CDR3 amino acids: CASSFALPGTAMNYGYTF. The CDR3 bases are TGCGCCAGCAGCTTCGCACTTCCCGGGACAGCTATGAACTATGGCTACACCTTC.

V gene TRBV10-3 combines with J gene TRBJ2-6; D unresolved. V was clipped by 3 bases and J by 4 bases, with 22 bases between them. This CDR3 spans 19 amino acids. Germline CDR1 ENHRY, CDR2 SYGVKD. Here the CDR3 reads CAISDLPGPTTPGANVLTF. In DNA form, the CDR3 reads TGTGCCATCAGTGATCTTCCGGGCCCCACTACTCCCGGGGCCAACGTCCTGACTTTC.

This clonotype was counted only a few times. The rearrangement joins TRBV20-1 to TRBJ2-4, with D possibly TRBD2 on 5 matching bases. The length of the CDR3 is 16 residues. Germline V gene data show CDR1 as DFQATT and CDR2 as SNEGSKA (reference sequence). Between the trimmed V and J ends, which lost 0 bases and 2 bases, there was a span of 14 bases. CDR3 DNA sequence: TGCAGTGCTAGAGATGGACTGGTCGTGTCCAAAAACATTCAGTACTTC. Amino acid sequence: CSARDGLVVSKNIQYF.

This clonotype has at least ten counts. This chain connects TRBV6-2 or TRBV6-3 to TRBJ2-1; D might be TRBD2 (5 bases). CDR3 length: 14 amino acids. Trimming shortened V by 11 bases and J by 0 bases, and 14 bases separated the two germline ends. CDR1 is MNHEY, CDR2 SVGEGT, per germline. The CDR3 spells CAGSIGSSYNEQFF. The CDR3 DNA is TGTGCCGGGAGTATAGGGAGCTCCTACAATGAGCAGTTCTTC.

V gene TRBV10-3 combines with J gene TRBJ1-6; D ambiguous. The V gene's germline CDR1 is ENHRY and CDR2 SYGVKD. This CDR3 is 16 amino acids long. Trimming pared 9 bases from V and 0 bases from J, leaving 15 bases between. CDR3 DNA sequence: TGTGCCATACGCTGGGAGGTTCGCTCCTATAATTCACCCCTCCACTTT. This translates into CAIRWEVRSYNSPLHF.

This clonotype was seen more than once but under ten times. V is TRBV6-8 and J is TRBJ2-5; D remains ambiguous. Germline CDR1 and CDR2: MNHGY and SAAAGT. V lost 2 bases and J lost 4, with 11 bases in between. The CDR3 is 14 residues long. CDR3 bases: TGTGCCAGCAGTTACACCTCCTGGGGAGAGACCCAGTACTTC. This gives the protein CASSYTSWGETQYF.

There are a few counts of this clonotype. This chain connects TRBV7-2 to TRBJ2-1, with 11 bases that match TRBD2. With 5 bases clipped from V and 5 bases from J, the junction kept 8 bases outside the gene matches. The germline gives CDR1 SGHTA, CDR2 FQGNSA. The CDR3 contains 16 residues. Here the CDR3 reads CASSLFGTSGHNEQFF. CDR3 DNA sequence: TGTGCCAGCAGCCTATTTGGGACTAGCGGCCACAATGAGCAGTTCTTC.

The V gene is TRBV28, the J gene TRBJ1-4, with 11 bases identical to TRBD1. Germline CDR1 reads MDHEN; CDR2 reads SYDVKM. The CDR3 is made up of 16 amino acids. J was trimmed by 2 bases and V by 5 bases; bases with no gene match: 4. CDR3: CASSTGQGATNEKLFF. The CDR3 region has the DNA TGTGCCAGCAGTACAGGACAGGGGGCGACTAATGAAAAACTGTTTTTT.

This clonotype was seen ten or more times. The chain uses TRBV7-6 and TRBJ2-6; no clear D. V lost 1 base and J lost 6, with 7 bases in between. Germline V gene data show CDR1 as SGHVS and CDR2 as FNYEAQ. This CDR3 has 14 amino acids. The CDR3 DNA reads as TGTGCCAGCAGCTTAGGTCGGCCGGCCAACGTCCTGACTTTC. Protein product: CASSLGRPANVLTF.

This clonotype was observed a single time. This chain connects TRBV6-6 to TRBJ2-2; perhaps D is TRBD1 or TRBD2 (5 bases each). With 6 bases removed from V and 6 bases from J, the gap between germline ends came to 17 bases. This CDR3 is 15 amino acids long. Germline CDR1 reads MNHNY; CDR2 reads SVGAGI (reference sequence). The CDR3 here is CASRGRAEGPGELFF. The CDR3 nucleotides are TGTGCCAGCAGGGGACGGGCGGAAGGTCCCGGGGAGCTGTTTTTT.

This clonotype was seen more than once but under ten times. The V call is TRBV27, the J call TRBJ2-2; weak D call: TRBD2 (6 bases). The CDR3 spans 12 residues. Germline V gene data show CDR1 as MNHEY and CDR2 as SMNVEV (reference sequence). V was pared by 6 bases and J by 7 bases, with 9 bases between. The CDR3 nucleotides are TGTGCCAGCAGGGGAGGTTACGGGGAGCTGTTTTTT. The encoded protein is CASRGGYGELFF.

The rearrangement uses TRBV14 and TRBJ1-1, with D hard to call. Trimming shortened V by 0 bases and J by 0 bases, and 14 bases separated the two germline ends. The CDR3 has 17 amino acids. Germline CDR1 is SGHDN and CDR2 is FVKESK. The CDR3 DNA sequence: TGTGCCAGCAGCCAAGATTCCGTGTGGGTGATGAACACTGAAGCTTTCTTT. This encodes CASSQDSVWVMNTEAFF.